The 17 T cell receptor beta chains below were found in one sample sequenced in a study of cytomegalovirus exposure and HLA in healthy donors. The PCR had 60 Vbeta and 13 Jbeta primers. Assay: immunoSEQ multiplex PCR; the TCRdb copy retains only in-frame clones and omits some. The table gives 87,000 or so clones; the top ten clones make up roughly 15% of it. Sequencing used PBMCs. The receptor set was obtained from a middle-aged man in good health and CMV-seropositive.

The chain couples TRBV19 to TRBJ2-2; a possible D gene is TRBD2 (6 bases). The CDR3 sequence is 14 residues long. The V end lost 11 bases, the J end lost 0 bases, and 13 bases lay between the germline ends. CDR1 and CDR2 from the germline V gene are LNHDA and SQIVND (reference sequence). This CDR3 reads CASSWGANTGELFF. The DNA of the CDR3 is TGTGCCTCCAGCTGGGGGGCGAACACCGGGGAGCTGTTTTTT. The complete variable domain, with remaining parts taken from reference TRBV19 and TRBJ2-2, reads DGGITQSPKYLFRKEGQNVTLSCEQNLNHDAMYWYRQDPGQGLRLIYYSQIVNDFQKGDIAEGYSVSREKKESFPLTVTSAQKNPTAFYLCASSWGANTGELFFGEGSRLTVL.

This rearrangement joins TRBV7-2 to TRBJ1-1, with D unresolved. V lost 8 bases, J lost 1 base, and 11 bases lay in between. There are 13 residues in the CDR3. Looked up from germline, CDR1 is SGHTA and CDR2 is FQGNSA. CDR3 region: CASRPQENTEAFF. CDR3 nucleotide sequence: TGTGCCAGCCGCCCGCAGGAGAACACTGAAGCTTTCTTT.

The genes are TRBV30 and TRBJ2-1; 11 bases match TRBD2. The V segment lost 3 bases and the J segment 6 bases; nucleotides outside the gene matches: 4. Looked up from germline, CDR1 is GTSNPN and CDR2 is SVGIG (reference sequence). The CDR3 covers 14 residues. The CDR3 here is CAWSFTSGSNEQFF. CDR3 bases: TGTGCCTGGAGCTTCACTAGCGGGAGCAATGAGCAGTTCTTC. The full variable domain, in which reference TRBV30 and TRBJ2-1 provide the parts outside the CDR3, is SQTIHQWPATLVQPVGSPLSLECTVEGTSNPNLYWYRQAAGRGLQLLFYSVGIGQISSEVPQNLSASRPQDRQFILSSKKLLLSDSGFYLCAWSFTSGSNEQFFGPGTRLTVL.

This chain joins TRBV4-1 and TRBJ2-4; tentative D call: TRBD2 (5 bases). CDR3 length: 16 residues. Trimming took 4 bases from V and 0 from J, leaving 13 bases between them. From germline, CDR1 is MGHRA and CDR2 YSYEKL. The CDR3 region has the DNA TGCGCCAGCAGCCCTCCAGAGGGCAAAGCCAAAAACATTCAGTACTTC. Its translation: CASSPPEGKAKNIQYF.

This sequence joins TRBV7-9 and TRBJ1-4; a weak D match, TRBD1 (5 bases). V was shortened by 2 bases and J by 4 bases, with 17 bases between the two germline ends. The length of the CDR3 is 17 residues. Germline CDR1 SEHNR, CDR2 FQNEAQ (reference sequence). The CDR3 nucleotides are TGTGCCAGCAGCTTAACACACCGGTGGGGGGATAATGAAAAACTGTTTTTT. Translation: CASSLTHRWGDNEKLFF.

The chain employs TRBV14 and TRBJ2-7; 8 bases are shared with TRBD1. The trim removed 4 bases at V and 0 bases at J, leaving 8 bases unmatched. Germline V gene sequence: CDR1 SGHDN, CDR2 FVKESK. The CDR3 is 16 residues long. Here the CDR3 reads CASSRDRGRTSYEQYF. The DNA for the CDR3 is TGTGCCAGCAGCCGTGACAGGGGCAGAACCTCCTACGAGCAGTACTTC.

This chain's CDR3 is CASSLPDRENTEAFF. In nucleotides, the CDR3 is TGTGCCAGCAGCTTACCAGACAGGGAGAACACTGAAGCTTTCTTT. The rearrangement joins TRBV7-2 to TRBJ1-1; 7 nucleotides match TRBD1. Germline CDR1 and CDR2: SGHTA and FQGNSA. V shed 2 bases, J shed 1 base, and the junction held 4 bases outside the gene matches. CDR3 length: 15 residues.

The gene calls are TRBV6-5 and TRBJ1-1; weak D call: TRBD1 (6 bases). The CDR3 runs 11 residues. CDR1 and CDR2 from the germline V gene are MNHEY and SVGAGI. V was trimmed by 7 bases and J by 11 bases, leaving 14 bases between them. CDR3: CASKQGSSAFF. The CDR3 coding sequence is TGTGCCAGCAAGCAGGGGAGTTCGGCTTTCTTT.

The rearrangement links TRBV5-1 to TRBJ2-6; D not resolved. The length of the CDR3 is 17 residues. Trimming cost V 3 bases and J 2 bases, with 15 bases left between them. Germline CDR1 reads SGHRS; CDR2 reads YFSETQ. The CDR3 is CASSSDRRYAGANVLTF. CDR3 coding DNA: TGCGCCAGCAGCTCCGATCGGCGGTACGCTGGGGCCAACGTCCTGACTTTC.

The chain combines TRBV7-9 with TRBJ2-2, with 10 bases lining up with TRBD2. CDR1 and CDR2 (germline): SEHNR, FQNEAQ (reference sequence). The CDR3 has 16 residues. Losses at the gene ends were 1 base for V and 4 bases for J; bases not matched to a gene: 3. The CDR3 protein is CASSLVSSGSTGELFF. Written as DNA, the CDR3 is TGTGCCAGCAGCTTAGTCTCTAGCGGGAGCACCGGGGAGCTGTTTTTT.

In DNA, the CDR3 is TGTGCCAGCAGAAGACCCGTGGGGCTACCAGGGGAGACCCAGTACTTC. This gives the protein CASRRPVGLPGETQYF. This rearrangement joins TRBV28 to TRBJ2-5, with a possible D match to TRBD1 (5 bases). Germline assignment: CDR1 MDHEN and CDR2 SYDVKM. The CDR3 consists of 16 residues. The V end was cut by 6 bases, the J end by 5 bases, with 22 bases between.

The V gene is TRBV7-6, the J gene TRBJ1-2, with a possible D match to TRBD1 (6 bases). This CDR3 is built from 13 residues. V dropped 5 bases and J dropped 2 bases, with 9 bases sitting between them. From germline, CDR1 is SGHVS and CDR2 FNYEAQ. CDR3 loop: CASSADRNYGYTF. DNA of the CDR3: TGTGCCAGCAGCGCAGACAGGAACTATGGCTACACCTTC. Combining the CDR3 with reference TRBV7-6 and TRBJ1-2 gives the whole variable domain GAGVSQSPRYKVTKRGQDVALRCDPISGHVSLYWYRQALGQGPEFLTYFNYEAQQDKSGLPNDRFSAERPEGSISTLTIQRTEQRDSAMYRCASSADRNYGYTFGSGTRLTVV.

The chain uses TRBV7-2 and TRBJ1-5; D ambiguous. Trimming shortened V by 5 bases and J by 3 bases, and 11 bases separated the two germline ends. The germline V gene has CDR1 SGHTA and CDR2 FQGNSA. The CDR3 is made up of 14 amino acids. DNA for the CDR3: TGTGCCAGCAGCCTCGTTGAGGACAATCAGCCCCAGCATTTT. Protein product: CASSLVEDNQPQHF.

The chain has TRBV9 and TRBJ2-1, with 7 nucleotides matching TRBD2. This CDR3 spans 15 amino acids. The V segment lost 4 bases and the J segment 3 bases; nucleotides outside the gene matches: 7. Germline lookup yields CDR1 SGDLS and CDR2 YYNGEE. CDR3 bases: TGTGCCAGCAGCCTGCGGGAGACCCGCTACAATGAGCAGTTCTTC. Its translation: CASSLRETRYNEQFF.

This rearrangement joins TRBV30 to TRBJ1-1; unclear D gene. Germline V lookup: CDR1 GTSNPN, CDR2 SVGIG (reference sequence). This CDR3 comprises 12 residues. Between the trimmed V and J ends, which lost 3 bases and 10 bases, there was a span of 15 bases. DNA of the CDR3: TGTGCCTGGAGCCGCGGACCTCGGGGAGCTTTCTTT. It is translated as CAWSRGPRGAFF.

The chain joins TRBV4-1 to TRBJ1-1, with D perhaps TRBD1 (5 bases). The V gene lost 4 bases and the J gene lost 1 base, with 16 bases spanning the gap. Per the germline V gene, CDR1 is MGHRA and CDR2 is YSYEKL. This CDR3 comprises 16 residues. The CDR3 nucleotides read TGCGCCAGCAGCCTAGAATCCCTTACAGGGAACACTGAAGCTTTCTTT. Its protein is CASSLESLTGNTEAFF.

The chain combines TRBV27 with TRBJ1-4; D unclear. The CDR3 spans 13 residues. CDR1 and CDR2 (germline): MNHEY, SMNVEV (reference sequence). V lost 7 bases, J lost 8 bases, and 14 bases lay in between. CDR3 amino acids: CASTRTRGEKLFF. CDR3 sequence (DNA): TGTGCCAGCACCCGGACGCGAGGGGAAAAACTGTTTTTT.